These 4 T cell receptor beta chains were all obtained from the same sample, sequenced in a study of cytomegalovirus exposure and HLA in healthy donors. TCRdb's copy holds only in-frame clones and misses some; the assay was immunoSEQ multiplex PCR. The sample contains tens of thousands of clones, just over 90% of which appear only once. Sequencing used PBMCs. The origin of the receptors is a man aged 18 to 30 in good health and CMV-seronegative.

This clone was counted a single time. The chain couples TRBV11-3 to TRBJ2-5; 8 nucleotides line up with TRBD2. From germline, CDR1 is SGHNT and CDR2 YENEEA. The CDR3 runs to 16 residues. V lost 1 base and J lost 4; bases outside the gene matches: 8. The CDR3 coding sequence is TGTGCCAGCAGCTTAGGGTTCGCTAGCGGGCGAGAGACCCAGTACTTC. It is translated as CASSLGFASGRETQYF.

The CDR3 region is CASTQDGTGRYTF. In DNA, the CDR3 is TGTGCCAGCACCCAAGACGGGACAGGCCGCTACACCTTC. V is TRBV2 and J is TRBJ1-2; 8 nucleotides agree with TRBD1. The length of the CDR3 is 13 residues. The V and J ends lost 7 bases and 9 bases, in that order; junction bases with no gene match: 10. Germline V lookup: CDR1 SNHLY, CDR2 FYNNEI.

V and J are TRBV28 and TRBJ1-5; D gene uncertain. Germline-derived CDR1 and CDR2 are MDHEN and SYDVKM. There are 14 residues in the CDR3. Trimming shortened V by 7 bases and J by 0 bases, and 10 bases separated the two germline ends. This chain's CDR3 is CASNEIDSNQPQHF. For the CDR3, the DNA is TGTGCCAGCAACGAGATAGATAGCAATCAGCCCCAGCATTTT.

This chain links TRBV19 with TRBJ2-2; no clear D gene. The V end lost 0 bases, the J end lost 6 bases, and 14 bases lay between the germline ends. The CDR3 runs 16 residues. Germline V lookup: CDR1 LNHDA, CDR2 SQIVND (reference sequence). The CDR3 spells CASSIDQDTWAGELFF. The DNA of the CDR3 is TGTGCCAGTAGTATAGATCAAGACACATGGGCCGGGGAGCTGTTTTTT.